A selection of T cell receptor beta chains follows, all from one sample in a study of memory CD4+ T cells and cytomegalovirus serostatus. TCRdb's table, derived via immunoSEQ multiplex PCR, lists solely in-frame clones and lacks some. The table records about 42,000 clones, roughly three quarters of them present only once. Sequencing was performed on memory CD4+ T cells from blood. The receptor source for this set is an adult in good health and CMV-seronegative. The CDR3 runs from the conserved cysteine through the conserved F or W. D genes are given only for firm matches. A clone size is listed for some rows: how often the clone was seen (once, few, many), or a class if it is expanded.

J gene,clone size,D gene,V gene,CDR3 protein,CDR3 DNA
TRBJ2-5,-,-,TRBV23-1,CASSRAKETQYF,TGCGCCAGCAGCCGGGCCAAAGAGACCCAGTACTTC
TRBJ1-5,once,-,TRBV7-6,CASSSAGNQPQHF,TGTGCCAGCAGCTCGGCGGGCAATCAGCCCCAGCATTTT
TRBJ1-5,-,-,TRBV6-5,CASSSSPGQPNQPQHF,TGTGCCAGCAGTTCCAGCCCTGGACAGCCGAATCAGCCCCAGCATTTT
TRBJ2-5,-,TRBD1,TRBV9,CASSALGQRETQYF,TGTGCCAGCAGCGCCCTGGGACAGCGAGAGACCCAGTACTTC
TRBJ2-1,-,TRBD2,TRBV11-2,CASSLRGLAGTSYNEQFF,TGTGCCAGCAGCTTACGGGGACTAGCGGGGACATCCTACAATGAGCAGTTCTTC
TRBJ1-1,few,TRBD1,TRBV5-1,CASSGGTGGASEAFF,TGCGCCAGCAGCGGAGGGACAGGGGGCGCATCTGAAGCTTTCTTT
TRBJ2-6,-,TRBD2,TRBV27,CASSLSWASGGPGANVLTF,TGTGCCAGCAGTTTATCTTGGGCTAGCGGGGGGCCTGGGGCCAACGTCCTGACTTTC
TRBJ2-5,-,-,TRBV18,CASSPDGTAETQYF,TGTGCCAGCTCACCCGACGGGACGGCAGAGACCCAGTACTTC
TRBJ1-4,-,TRBD1,TRBV5-1,CASSSQGGREKLFF,TGCGCCAGCAGCTCCCAGGGGGGGCGGGAAAAACTGTTTTTT
TRBJ1-2,-,-,TRBV4-1,CASSPAYQAGYTF,TGCGCCAGCAGCCCCGCTTATCAAGCGGGCTACACCTTC
TRBJ1-5,few,TRBD1,TRBV2,CASSEGQYQPQHF,TGTGCCAGCAGCGAGGGACAGTATCAGCCCCAGCATTTT
TRBJ1-1,-,-,TRBV11-2,CASRVERDSEAFF,TGTGCCAGCAGAGTGGAAAGGGATTCTGAAGCTTTCTTT
TRBJ1-1,-,-,TRBV6-5,CASSYSDRWTEAFF,TGTGCCAGCAGTTACTCGGATCGTTGGACTGAAGCTTTCTTT
TRBJ2-1,few,TRBD1,TRBV7-9,CASSPKTGFGNEQFF,TGTGCCAGCAGCCCGAAGACAGGGTTCGGTAATGAGCAGTTCTTC
TRBJ2-7,once,TRBD1,TRBV6-1,CARVFRDRSSYEQYF,TGTGCCAGAGTCTTCCGGGACAGGAGTTCCTACGAGCAGTACTTC
TRBJ2-1,-,-,TRBV11-2,CASSLGQSSYNEQFF,TGTGCCAGCAGCTTAGGACAGAGCTCCTACAATGAGCAGTTCTTC
TRBJ1-3,-,-,TRBV6-5,CASSPRQIGNTIYF,TGTGCCAGCAGCCCTAGACAGATTGGAAACACCATATATTTT
TRBJ1-1,few,-,TRBV7-2,CASSLVGGSGYEAFF,TGTGCCAGCAGCTTAGTCGGGGGATCCGGCTATGAAGCTTTCTTT
TRBJ1-6,-,TRBD1,TRBV30,CAWSYTGVNSPLHF,TGTGCCTGGAGTTACACAGGGGTAAACTCACCCCTCCACTTT
TRBJ2-1,-,-,TRBV11-3,CASSLALTSKQFF,TGTGCCAGCAGCTTAGCCCTCACTAGTAAGCAGTTCTTC
TRBJ1-1,-,-,TRBV6-1,CASSRPRRLEAFF,TGTGCCAGCAGTCGCCCCCGACGGCTTGAAGCTTTCTTT
TRBJ1-3,-,-,TRBV25-1,CASSTPGPRNTIYF,TGTGCCAGCAGTACCCCCGGACCTAGAAACACCATATATTTT